A single sample is the source of the 4 T cell receptor beta chains below, sequenced in a study of blood T cell repertoires in COVID-19 (TCRdb year 2020). Libraries were constructed by the immunoSEQ multiplex PCR assay. As stored in TCRdb, this immuneACCESS dataset retains in-frame rearrangements with V and J assigned. A fraction of the clones does not appear; measured against another copy, unresolved V genes explain less than half of the discrepancy, and the remainder lacks a known reason. For this sample the table gives some 290,000 clones, of which roughly 90% were detected only once. Jointly, the top ten make up about 9.4% of the sample. The specimen sequenced was PBMCs or T cells enriched from blood (not recorded which). The receptors derive from a woman aged 25-40 years who had recovered from COVID-19.

The CDR3 is CASSVVGTSGSGDYNEQFF. CDR3 sequence (DNA): TGTGCCAGCAGCGTAGTAGGGACTAGCGGGAGCGGGGACTACAATGAGCAGTTCTTC. The chain combines TRBV9 with TRBJ2-1; 14 positions match TRBD2. Trimming removed 0 bases from V and 3 bases from J; junction bases left unmatched: 8. The germline V gene has CDR1 SGDLS and CDR2 YYNGEE. CDR3 length equals 19 residues. The full variable domain, in which reference TRBV9 and TRBJ2-1 provide the parts outside the CDR3, is DSGVTQTPKHLITATGQRVTLRCSPRSGDLSVYWYQQSLDQGLQFLIQYYNGEERAKGNILERFSAQQFPDLHSELNLSSLELGDSALYFCASSVVGTSGSGDYNEQFFGPGTRLTVL.

The J gene is TRBJ1-2, the V gene TRBV7-9; 7 bases agree with TRBD1. The V gene's germline CDR1 is SEHNR and CDR2 FQNEAQ (reference sequence). The CDR3 totals 14 residues. V lost 3 bases and J lost 8; bases outside the gene matches: 9. The CDR3 region has the DNA TGTGCCAGCAGCTTTTTGACCGGGACAGAGGGCTACACCTTC. This translates into CASSFLTGTEGYTF.

This clone came up a few times. CDR3: CASTPAGTGGASEAFF. Written as DNA, the CDR3 is TGCGCCAGCACCCCGGCGGGGACAGGGGGCGCTTCTGAAGCTTTCTTT. V gene TRBV10-2 combines with J gene TRBJ1-1, with TRBD1 identical over 12 bases. Germline V gene lookup returns CDR1 WSHSY and CDR2 SAAADI. This CDR3 is built from 16 residues. Trimming cost V 7 bases and J 6 bases; bases outside gene matches: 12.

The chain links TRBV11-2 to TRBJ2-3; tentatively, D is TRBD2 (5 bases). Germline CDR1 and CDR2: SGHAT and FQNNGV. The CDR3 loop spans 13 amino acids. The ends were cut back, 1 base at V and 3 bases at J, with 5 bases in the middle. The CDR3 is CASSLGGTDTQYF. CDR3 sequence (DNA): TGTGCCAGCAGCTTAGGCGGGACAGATACGCAGTATTTT.